This entry describes one T cell receptor beta chain. In the authors' workflow: Amplified reference gene primers provided the basis for estimating nucleated cell counts. Data came from immunoSEQ multiplex PCR; TCRdb stores just in-frame clones and leaves some out. V, J and clone size are taken as reported in that table, and D and trimming were inferred from the DNA itself. The data hold over 65,000 clones, with over 75% observed a single time. This sample was taken from a study of blood T cell repertoires in COVID-19. Across the whole study: From the United States, Italy and Spain came samples of acute and convalescent COVID-19. PBMCs, B-cell-depleted T cells, or T cells were the source of the cDNA or gDNA that made up the material.

Per germline, CDR1 MNHEY and CDR2 SMNVEV (reference sequence). V dropped 7 bases and J dropped 4 bases, with 16 bases sitting between them. The CDR3 runs to 14 residues. Sample: peripheral blood. This receptor was taken from a human donor in a cohort sampled during active COVID-19. This chain uses TRBV27 with TRBJ1-1, with D possibly being TRBD1 (5 bases). CDR3 region: CASTPPGGGTEAFF. The CDR3 region has the DNA TGTGCCAGCACCCCGCCCGGGGGGGGCACTGAAGCTTTCTTT.